This TCR beta chain was obtained from a study of shared clonotypes between healthy human individuals. Notes on this clone: Its matching antigen is unknown.

Healthy HIV-negative adults with no recent acute infections or vaccinations were recruited as donors. General study findings and limits: Blood alone was sampled, and tissue repertoires likely differ.

Germline V gene sequence: CDR1 MGHRA, CDR2 YSYEKL. Between the trimmed V and J ends, which lost 1 base and 2 bases, there was a span of 12 bases. This CDR3 contains 15 residues. Unsorted PBMCs provided DNA that was sequenced on ten immunoSEQ deep assay plates. Profiled with immunoSEQ multiplex PCR; TCRdb holds only in-frame clones, not every one. The table includes roughly 510,000 clones, 60% to 80% detected once. V is TRBV4-1 and J is TRBJ2-7; possibly TRBD1 for D (6 bases). The source material was PBMCs. This receptor was obtained from a woman aged 40 to 50 in good health. Some clones in this sample may be carry-over from other donors' samples. The CDR3 sequence: CASSQGGDRPYEQYF. The CDR3 DNA reads as TGCGCCAGCAGCCAAGGCGGCGACAGGCCCTACGAGCAGTACTTC.